This TCR beta chain is from a study of blood T cell repertoires in COVID-19. The count of this clone is one. Compared with germline, one end of the junction differs, possibly owing to a read error. Produced via immunoSEQ multiplex PCR; TCRdb's table is partial and in-frame only. The sample has 150,000 to 170,000 clones, approximately 80% seen once. CDR3 length: 13 residues. Sequencing was done on a sample of peripheral blood. This chain joins TRBV12-3 or TRBV12-4 and TRBJ1-1, with no clear D. The sequence derives from a woman in her sixties with acute or convalescent COVID-19. This chain's CDR3 is CASSFGQNNEAFF. The CDR3 region has the DNA TGTGCCAGCAGTTTTGGCCAAAACAATGAAGCTTTCTTT.